These 5 T cell receptor beta chains share one sample of origin, sequenced in a study of blood T cell repertoires in COVID-19. Only in-frame clones appear in the TCRdb table, and some are missing; sequencing was by immunoSEQ multiplex PCR. The data show a few hundred thousand clones, around 89% seen once. The sequenced sample was peripheral blood. Receptors originate from a woman in her sixties with COVID-19, enrolled during active disease.

This rearrangement joins TRBV7-9 to TRBJ1-5; 7 positions agree with TRBD1. The CDR3 is 14 amino acids. The germline CDR1 and CDR2 sequences are SEHNR and FQNEAQ (reference sequence). Trimming at V came to 8 bases and at J to 3 bases, leaving 7 bases not matched to a gene. CDR3 sequence: CASAPGGFNQPQHF. CDR3 bases: TGTGCCAGCGCTCCAGGGGGGTTCAATCAGCCCCAGCATTTT.

The chain carries TRBV5-1 and TRBJ1-5, with TRBD1 identical over 7 bases. Germline CDR1 reads SGHRS; CDR2 reads YFSETQ. The trim removed 6 bases at V and 1 base at J, leaving 7 bases unmatched. The CDR3 sequence is 15 residues long. The CDR3 coding sequence is TGCGCCAGCAAGGAGGGGGCTATGAGCAATCAGCCCCAGCATTTT. Protein: CASKEGAMSNQPQHF. Using reference TRBV5-1 and TRBJ1-5 for the parts outside the CDR3, the full variable domain is KAGVTQTPRYLIKTRGQQVTLSCSPISGHRSVSWYQQTPGQGLQFLFEYFSETQRNKGNFPGRFSGRQFSNSRSEMNVSTLELGDSALYLCASKEGAMSNQPQHFGDGTRLSIL.

The chain has TRBV3-1 (or the pseudogene TRBV3-2) and TRBJ2-7; D perhaps matches TRBD1 (7 bases). CDR1 LGHDT and CDR2 YNNKEL come from the germline V gene (reference sequence). The V gene lost 1 base and the J gene lost 11 bases, with 15 bases spanning the gap. The CDR3 consists of 13 residues. CDR3 sequence: CASSQGQGGWEYF. CDR3 sequence (DNA): TGTGCCAGCAGCCAAGGACAGGGAGGTTGGGAGTACTTC.

This chain connects TRBV6-5 to TRBJ1-2; D possibly corresponds to TRBD1 (5 bases). Trimming removed 6 bases from V and 4 bases from J, with 18 bases in between. Germline CDR1 MNHEY, CDR2 SVGAGI. CDR3 length: 15 residues. As DNA, the CDR3 is TGTGCCAGCAGGACGGGGGGAACTGCGGTCTATGGCTACACCTTC. As protein: CASRTGGTAVYGYTF.

The rearrangement uses TRBV5-1 and TRBJ2-1, with D uncertain. Germline CDR1 and CDR2: SGHRS and YFSETQ. CDR3 length equals 11 residues. The V gene lost 8 bases and the J gene lost 7 bases, with 10 bases spanning the gap. The CDR3, as DNA: TGCGCCAGTTTTGGAGTTAATGAGCAGTTCTTC. Protein: CASFGVNEQFF.